The 19 T cell receptor beta chains in this list originate from one sample, sequenced in a study of T cells after yellow fever vaccination. TCRdb passed the 5' RACE reads through MiXCR, listing each CDR3 protein once. The sample contains 150,000 to 200,000 distinct CDR3 sequences, 6% to 7.5% of which appear only once. The sample here was CD4+ T cells sorted from PBMCs, taken 5 days after the first yellow fever vaccination. All receptors derive from a man aged 18 to 35 who received the YFV17D yellow fever vaccine.

In nucleotides, the CDR3 is TGTGCCAGCAGTGGGGGGCGCGTCCTTACAGATACGCAGTATTTT. Protein: CASSGGRVLTDTQYF. The chain combines TRBV2 with TRBJ2-3, with D possibly being TRBD1 (6 bases). CDR1 SNHLY and CDR2 FYNNEI come from the germline V gene. V lost 4 bases, J lost 3 bases, and 14 bases lay in between. The CDR3 has 15 amino acids.

The rearrangement joins TRBV6-5 to TRBJ1-6; a weak D match, TRBD1 (6 bases). The CDR3 totals 15 residues. Germline V CDR1 and CDR2: MNHEY, SVGAGI. Trimming removed 2 bases at V and 7 bases at J, with 12 bases between. CDR3 amino acids: CASSYGRTANSPLHF. The CDR3 nucleotides are TGTGCCAGCAGTTACGGCAGGACAGCGAATTCACCCCTCCACTTT.

The genes are TRBV4-3 and TRBJ2-2; the match to TRBD1 covers 9 bases. The CDR3 length is 17 residues. J was trimmed by 7 bases and V by 3 bases; bases with no gene match: 12. Germline-derived CDR1 and CDR2 are LGHNA and YSLEER. The CDR3 is CASSQQQGALRDGELFF. The CDR3 region has the DNA TGCGCCAGCAGCCAGCAACAGGGGGCCCTACGGGACGGGGAGCTGTTTTTT.

This clonotype was counted at least ten times. The chain couples TRBV4-1 to TRBJ2-2, with 9 nucleotides matching TRBD2. Looked up from germline, CDR1 is MGHRA and CDR2 is YSYEKL. V trimming: 6 bases; J trimming: 3 bases; junction bases outside the gene matches: 8. This CDR3 is 16 amino acids long. This CDR3 reads CASSRSGGLDTGELFF. In DNA, the CDR3 is TGCGCCAGCAGTAGAAGCGGGGGGTTGGACACCGGGGAGCTGTTTTTT.

There are many counts of this clonotype. V gene TRBV4-3 combines with J gene TRBJ1-5; a weak D match, TRBD1 (5 bases). V was pared by 0 bases and J by 3 bases, with 12 bases between. CDR3 length equals 16 residues. Germline CDR1 LGHNA, CDR2 YSLEER. CDR3 sequence: CASSQDSQGTNQPQHF. The CDR3 coding sequence is TGCGCCAGCAGCCAAGATTCGCAGGGAACCAATCAGCCCCAGCATTTT.

As to this clonotype: This may arise from a read error, as a much more abundant clone is one base away. This chain links TRBV11-3 with TRBJ2-1, with D unclear. CDR1 SGHNT and CDR2 YENEEA come from the germline V gene. Trimming took 5 bases from V and 8 from J, leaving 16 bases between them. The CDR3 is 14 residues long. CDR3 region: CASSDGSVTDEQFF. The CDR3, as DNA: TGTGCCAGCAGCGATGGTTCGGTGACGGATGAGCAGTTCTTC.

This clonotype was observed at least ten times. CDR3 amino acids: CASSPGGAHEAETQYF. CDR3 sequence (DNA): TGCGCCAGCAGCCCGGGGGGGGCACACGAGGCAGAGACCCAGTACTTC. This chain uses TRBV5-1 with TRBJ2-5; 8 nucleotides line up with TRBD2. The CDR3 spans 16 residues. Germline loops: CDR1 SGHRS, CDR2 YFSETQ. J gave up 4 bases and V 4 bases, and 12 bases lay outside the gene matches.

This clonotype was seen repeatedly, ten times or more. V usage is TRBV18 and J usage is TRBJ2-7; no definite D call. This CDR3 is built from 15 residues. In germline, CDR1 is KGHSH, CDR2 LQKENI. V gave up 2 bases and J gave up 3 bases, with 14 bases separating them. The CDR3 nucleotides read TGTGCCAGCTCACCAGATATAGCCACCTTCTACGAGCAGTACTTC. Protein: CASSPDIATFYEQYF.

This clonotype has ten or more counts. The chain recombines TRBV10-3 with TRBJ2-2; D perhaps matches TRBD1 (6 bases). V dropped 3 bases and J dropped 4 bases, with 12 bases sitting between them. From germline, CDR1 is ENHRY and CDR2 SYGVKD. This CDR3 is 15 amino acids long. The CDR3 DNA reads as TGTGCCATCAGTGACAGGGGTGGTGGCACCGGGGAGCTGTTTTTT. It encodes CAISDRGGGTGELFF.

This clonotype was recorded many times. V usage is TRBV11-2 and J usage is TRBJ2-1; D is perhaps TRBD1 (5 bases). V lost 7 bases, J lost 4 bases, and 14 bases lay in between. This CDR3 contains 14 residues. CDR1 and CDR2 from the germline V gene are SGHAT and FQNNGV. CDR3 residues: CASIATTAYNEQFF. CDR3 nucleotides: TGTGCCAGCATTGCGACGACAGCATACAATGAGCAGTTCTTC.

This clonotype was counted ten times or more. The genes are TRBV6-6 and TRBJ1-2; D is unclear. This CDR3 has 12 residues. Between the trimmed V and J ends, which lost 5 bases and 4 bases, there was a span of 8 bases. Germline CDR1 MNHNY, CDR2 SVGAGI (reference sequence). This CDR3 reads CASSPATYGYTF. The CDR3 nucleotides are TGTGCCAGCAGTCCGGCCACCTATGGCTACACCTTC.

This rearrangement joins TRBV4-3 to TRBJ2-5, with 9 bases fitting TRBD1. CDR1 and CDR2 (germline): LGHNA, YSLEER. The ends lost 6 bases at V and 2 bases at J; junction bases unmatched: 7. CDR3 size: 15 residues. CDR3 coding DNA: TGCGCCAGCAGTCACCGGGACAGGGCTCAAGAGACCCAGTACTTC. This codes for CASSHRDRAQETQYF.

The chain uses TRBV7-8 and TRBJ1-6; perhaps TRBD1 as D (5 bases). CDR3 length equals 13 residues. The germline V and J ends were trimmed by 5 bases and 8 bases, with 10 bases remaining between them. Per germline, CDR1 SGHVS and CDR2 FQNEAQ. The CDR3 sequence: CASSLSTDSPLHF. The CDR3 DNA sequence: TGTGCCAGCAGCCTATCGACAGATTCACCCCTCCACTTT.

The sample holds a few counts of this clonotype. The chain has TRBV3-1 and TRBJ2-5, with D possibly TRBD1 on 6 matching bases. The germline V gene encodes CDR1 LGHDT and CDR2 YNNKEL (reference sequence). The CDR3 is made up of 15 amino acids. The V end lost 4 bases, the J end lost 5 bases, and 17 bases lay between the germline ends. This CDR3 is CASSLRQAAGETQYF. The CDR3 DNA reads as TGTGCCAGCAGCCTACGACAGGCTGCCGGGGAGACCCAGTACTTC.

This chain joins TRBV5-5 and TRBJ1-3; D not resolved. Germline assignment: CDR1 SGHKS and CDR2 YYEKEE (reference sequence). This CDR3 is built from 13 residues. Trimming shortened V by 3 bases and J by 2 bases, and 6 bases separated the two germline ends. CDR3 sequence: CASSSSAGNTIYF. As DNA, the CDR3 is TGTGCCAGCAGCTCTTCGGCTGGAAACACCATATATTTT.

This clonotype was recorded many times. The chain employs TRBV4-3 and TRBJ2-2; D ambiguous. CDR1 LGHNA and CDR2 YSLEER come from the germline V gene. This CDR3 spans 14 amino acids. The V end was cut by 1 base, the J end by 5 bases, with 8 bases between. CDR3 in amino acids: CASSQGRETGELFF. CDR3 bases: TGCGCCAGCAGCCAAGGACGAGAAACCGGGGAGCTGTTTTTT.

This clonotype has a count of ten or more. The chain couples TRBV3-1 to TRBJ1-5, with D uncertain. Trimming removed 4 bases at V and 6 bases at J, with 10 bases between. Per the germline V gene, CDR1 is LGHDT and CDR2 is YNNKEL (reference sequence). The CDR3 is 13 amino acids. This CDR3 is CASSPAGGQPQHF. CDR3 nucleotides: TGTGCCAGCAGCCCCGCCGGAGGTCAGCCCCAGCATTTT.

This clonotype was counted only a few times. The chain combines TRBV28 with TRBJ1-4; possible D gene TRBD1, 5 bases. Germline CDR1 reads MDHEN; CDR2 reads SYDVKM. V was trimmed by 3 bases and J by 8 bases, leaving 16 bases between them. The CDR3 is 15 residues long. CDR3 region: CASSFSGLGGEKLFF. DNA of the CDR3: TGTGCCAGCAGTTTCTCCGGACTGGGGGGAGAAAAACTGTTTTTT.

In its sample, this clonotype was seen many times. The genes are TRBV7-6 and TRBJ1-4, with 8 bases identical to TRBD1. The length of the CDR3 is 16 residues. Germline V gives CDR1 SGHVS, CDR2 FNYEAQ. With 5 bases clipped from V and 8 bases from J, the junction kept 13 bases outside the gene matches. The CDR3 sequence: CASSPSQGASQEKLFF. As DNA, the CDR3 is TGTGCCAGCAGCCCGTCGCAGGGGGCTTCGCAGGAAAAACTGTTTTTT.